This TCR beta chain emerged from a study of blood T cell repertoires in COVID-19. The wider study: T cells, B-cell-depleted T cells, or PBMCs supplied cDNA or gDNA.

Assignments of participants to cohorts depended upon their own reported clinical history. Profiled with immunoSEQ multiplex PCR; TCRdb holds only in-frame clones, not every one. The profile shows 250,000 or so clones, 80% to 90% of them singletons. Sequencing input: PBMCs or T cells enriched from blood (not recorded which). This sequence originates from a woman aged 45 to 65 who had been exposed to COVID-19.

CDR3 coding DNA: TGTGCCAGCAGATCTTATGGCCTGTCGACAAGGGGAGAGACCCAGTACTTC. Protein sequence: CASRSYGLSTRGETQYF. The rearrangement joins TRBV2 to TRBJ2-5, with D possibly being TRBD1 (5 bases). Germline assignment: CDR1 SNHLY and CDR2 FYNNEI. The CDR3 loop spans 17 amino acids. Trimming left V 6 bases short and J 4 bases short, with 24 bases between. Based on the CDR3 plus reference TRBV2 and TRBJ2-5, the full variable domain is EPEVTQTPSHQVTQMGQEVILRCVPISNHLYFYWYRQILGQKVEFLVSFYNNEISEKSEIFDDQFSVERPDGSNFTLKIRSTKLEDSAMYFCASRSYGLSTRGETQYFGPGTRLLVL.